This T cell receptor beta chain was obtained from a study of blood T cell repertoires in COVID-19. Study summary: The United States, Italy and Spain supplied acute and convalescent COVID-19 samples. Sample material is recorded as cDNA or gDNA derived from T cells, B-cell-depleted T cells, or PBMCs.

The Seattle site enrolled patients during active infection and followed them longitudinally. In the authors' workflow: Researchers report that nucleated cell counts were estimated from reference gene primer amplification. Clones were read by immunoSEQ multiplex PCR, and TCRdb kept only the in-frame ones, dropping some. That table furnishes V, J and clone size, whereas the DNA furnished D and trimming. The top ten hold 15% to 17% of the sample, which has approximately 290,000 clones, 80% to 85% seen once. Losses at the gene ends were 3 bases for V and 7 bases for J; bases not matched to a gene: 8. Germline loops: CDR1 SQVTM, CDR2 ANQGSEA. The CDR3 loop spans 14 amino acids.

The gene calls are TRBV29-1 and TRBJ2-1, with 8 bases aligning to TRBD1. Sequencing used peripheral blood. The clonotype originates from a person between 65 and 79 years old with COVID-19, enrolled during active disease. The DNA for the CDR3 is TGCAGCGTTGAGGGCGACAGGGGTCTTAATGAGCAGTTCTTC. It is translated as CSVEGDRGLNEQFF.